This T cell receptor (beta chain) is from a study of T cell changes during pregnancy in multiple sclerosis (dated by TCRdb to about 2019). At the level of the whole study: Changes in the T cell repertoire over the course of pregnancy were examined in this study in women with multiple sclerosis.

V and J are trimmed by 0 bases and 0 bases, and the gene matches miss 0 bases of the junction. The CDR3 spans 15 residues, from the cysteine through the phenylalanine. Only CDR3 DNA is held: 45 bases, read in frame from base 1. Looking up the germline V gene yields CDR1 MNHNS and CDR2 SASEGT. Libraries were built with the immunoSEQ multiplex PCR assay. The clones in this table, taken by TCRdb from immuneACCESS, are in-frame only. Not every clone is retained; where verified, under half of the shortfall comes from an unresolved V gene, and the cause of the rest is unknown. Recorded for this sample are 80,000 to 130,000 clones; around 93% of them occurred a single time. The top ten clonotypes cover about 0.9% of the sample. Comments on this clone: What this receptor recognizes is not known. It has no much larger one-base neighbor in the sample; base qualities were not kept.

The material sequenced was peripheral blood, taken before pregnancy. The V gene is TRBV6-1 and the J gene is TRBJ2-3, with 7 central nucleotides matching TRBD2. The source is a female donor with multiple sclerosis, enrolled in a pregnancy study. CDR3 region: CASSEASGSTDTQYF. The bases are TGTGCCAGCAGTGAAGCTAGCGGGAGCACAGATACGCAGTATTTT.